The rows below give T cell receptor beta chains drawn from one sample of a study of identical twins. Each CDR3 protein gets one entry after TCRdb re-called the 5' RACE reads with MiXCR. Seen here are 400,000 to 550,000 distinct CDR3 sequences, 22% observed once, and the top ten hold 0.91%. The same data also went into a second study, on T cells expressing NK-cell markers.

The sample was CD4+ T cells sorted from blood. The receptors here all came from a woman aged 18-29 years in good health. The CDR3 runs from the conserved cysteine through the conserved F or W. Fields, in order: D gene, J gene, clone size, V gene, CDR3 protein, CDR3 DNA. D genes are given only for firm matches. Where a row states a size, it is once, few, many or the class of an expanded clone; other rows omit it.

d_gene: NA
j_gene: TRBJ1-5
abundance: NA
v_gene: TRBV5-1
CDR3aa: CASSLAGISNQPQHF
CDR3nt: TGCGCCAGCAGCTTGGCAGGGATTAGCAATCAGCCCCAGCATTTT

d_gene: NA
j_gene: TRBJ1-2
abundance: few
v_gene: TRBV7-9
CDR3aa: CASSETRDTSNYGYTF
CDR3nt: TGTGCCAGCAGCGAAACGCGGGACACTTCTAACTATGGCTACACCTTC

d_gene: NA
j_gene: TRBJ2-1
abundance: few
v_gene: TRBV12-3/TRBV12-4
CDR3aa: CASSRAASSYNEQFF
CDR3nt: TGTGCCAGCAGCAGAGCGGCAAGCTCCTACAATGAGCAGTTCTTC

d_gene: TRBD1
j_gene: TRBJ2-7
abundance: NA
v_gene: TRBV7-9
CDR3aa: CASSFPRQGPEQYF
CDR3nt: TGTGCCAGCAGCTTTCCTCGACAGGGGCCCGAGCAGTACTTC

d_gene: NA
j_gene: TRBJ2-1
abundance: few
v_gene: TRBV20-1
CDR3aa: CSASSGKAYNEQFF
CDR3nt: TGCAGTGCTTCAAGTGGAAAGGCCTACAATGAGCAGTTCTTC

d_gene: NA
j_gene: TRBJ2-2
abundance: NA
v_gene: TRBV6-1
CDR3aa: CASRLTGSTGELFF
CDR3nt: TGTGCCAGCAGGCTGACGGGATCAACCGGGGAGCTGTTTTTT

d_gene: NA
j_gene: TRBJ1-2
abundance: NA
v_gene: TRBV7-9
CDR3aa: CASSLDVTNYGYTF
CDR3nt: TGTGCCAGCAGCTTAGACGTTACTAACTATGGCTACACCTTC

d_gene: NA
j_gene: TRBJ1-4
abundance: few
v_gene: TRBV7-2
CDR3aa: CASSLMGAWELFF
CDR3nt: TGTGCCAGCAGCTTAATGGGGGCGTGGGAACTGTTTTTT

d_gene: NA
j_gene: TRBJ1-6
abundance: few
v_gene: TRBV20-1
CDR3aa: CSARETRTVSPLHF
CDR3nt: TGCAGTGCTAGAGAGACACGAACAGTTTCACCCCTCCACTTT

d_gene: TRBD1
j_gene: TRBJ2-1
abundance: few
v_gene: TRBV6-5
CDR3aa: CASSFGTGWNEQFF
CDR3nt: TGTGCCAGCAGTTTCGGGACAGGGTGGAATGAGCAGTTCTTC

d_gene: NA
j_gene: TRBJ1-2
abundance: few
v_gene: TRBV7-3
CDR3aa: CASSLDQVYGYTF
CDR3nt: TGTGCCAGCAGTTTAGACCAGGTCTATGGCTACACCTTC

d_gene: TRBD2
j_gene: TRBJ2-5
abundance: few
v_gene: TRBV10-3
CDR3aa: CASAGVQFLETQYF
CDR3nt: TGTGCCAGCGCGGGGGTCCAATTCCTCGAGACCCAGTACTTC

d_gene: TRBD2
j_gene: TRBJ2-1
abundance: few
v_gene: TRBV5-5
CDR3aa: CASSLVPAGFNEQFF
CDR3nt: TGTGCCAGCAGCTTGGTCCCAGCGGGGTTCAATGAGCAGTTCTTC

d_gene: TRBD1
j_gene: TRBJ1-6
abundance: few
v_gene: TRBV5-1
CDR3aa: CASSLDGTGGSPLHF
CDR3nt: TGCGCCAGCAGCCTCGATGGGACAGGCGGCTCACCCCTCCACTTT

d_gene: TRBD2
j_gene: TRBJ2-3
abundance: many
v_gene: TRBV4-3
CDR3aa: CASSQDREGHTDTQYF
CDR3nt: TGCGCCAGCAGCCAAGACCGGGAGGGACACACAGATACGCAGTATTTT

d_gene: NA
j_gene: TRBJ2-7
abundance: NA
v_gene: TRBV4-2
CDR3aa: CASSQEGQARYEQYF
CDR3nt: TGTGCCAGCAGCCAAGAAGGGCAGGCTCGGTACGAGCAGTACTTC

d_gene: NA
j_gene: TRBJ2-1
abundance: NA
v_gene: TRBV5-4
CDR3aa: CASSLATGTHNEQFF
CDR3nt: TGTGCCAGCAGCTTGGCCACGGGGACTCACAATGAGCAGTTCTTC

d_gene: NA
j_gene: TRBJ2-7
abundance: few
v_gene: TRBV20-1
CDR3aa: CSASNLSYEQYF
CDR3nt: TGCAGTGCTAGCAACCTTTCCTACGAGCAGTACTTC

d_gene: TRBD1
j_gene: TRBJ2-1
abundance: NA
v_gene: TRBV6-1
CDR3aa: CASSGFGTALNEQFF
CDR3nt: TGTGCCAGCAGTGGGTTCGGGACAGCCCTCAATGAGCAGTTCTTC

d_gene: NA
j_gene: TRBJ1-2
abundance: NA
v_gene: TRBV6-1
CDR3aa: CASRPTEGIDGYTF
CDR3nt: TGTGCCAGCAGACCAACGGAGGGGATAGATGGCTACACCTTC

d_gene: NA
j_gene: TRBJ1-1
abundance: few
v_gene: TRBV7-2
CDR3aa: CASSLEISEAFF
CDR3nt: TGTGCCAGCAGCTTAGAAATTAGCGAAGCTTTCTTT

d_gene: TRBD2
j_gene: TRBJ2-1
abundance: few
v_gene: TRBV20-1
CDR3aa: CSAISPLAGGDEQFF
CDR3nt: TGCAGTGCTATAAGCCCACTAGCGGGGGGAGATGAGCAGTTCTTC

d_gene: TRBD1
j_gene: TRBJ1-1
abundance: NA
v_gene: TRBV30
CDR3aa: CAWRTGLTNEAFF
CDR3nt: TGTGCCTGGAGGACAGGGCTCACCAACGAAGCTTTCTTT

d_gene: TRBD1
j_gene: TRBJ1-3
abundance: NA
v_gene: TRBV29-1
CDR3aa: CSVGETGRGNTIYF
CDR3nt: TGCAGCGTTGGCGAGACAGGGAGAGGAAACACCATATATTTT

d_gene: TRBD2
j_gene: TRBJ2-5
abundance: few
v_gene: TRBV20-1
CDR3aa: CSARDGEREGAAQYF
CDR3nt: TGCAGTGCTAGAGATGGGGAGCGGGAGGGGGCGGCCCAGTACTTC

d_gene: NA
j_gene: TRBJ1-2
abundance: NA
v_gene: TRBV29-1
CDR3aa: CSAQGDDYGYTF
CDR3nt: TGCAGCGCCCAGGGAGACGACTATGGCTACACCTTC

d_gene: NA
j_gene: TRBJ2-1
abundance: NA
v_gene: TRBV11-1
CDR3aa: CASSLRSSHEQFF
CDR3nt: TGTGCCAGCAGCTTAAGAAGTAGCCATGAGCAGTTCTTC

d_gene: TRBD1
j_gene: TRBJ1-2
abundance: few
v_gene: TRBV7-6
CDR3aa: CASSTGTGANYGYTF
CDR3nt: TGTGCCAGCAGCACGGGGACAGGGGCTAACTATGGCTACACCTTC

d_gene: NA
j_gene: TRBJ1-1
abundance: NA
v_gene: TRBV7-2
CDR3aa: CASSSRDYTEAFF
CDR3nt: TGTGCCAGCAGCTCCAGGGATTACACTGAAGCTTTCTTT

d_gene: TRBD1
j_gene: TRBJ2-3
abundance: NA
v_gene: TRBV14
CDR3aa: CASSQAQGYGTDTQYF
CDR3nt: TGTGCCAGCAGCCAAGCACAGGGGTATGGCACAGATACGCAGTATTTT

d_gene: TRBD2
j_gene: TRBJ2-1
abundance: NA
v_gene: TRBV18
CDR3aa: CASSPASGSTEQFF
CDR3nt: TGTGCCAGCTCACCAGCCAGCGGGAGCACTGAGCAGTTCTTC

d_gene: NA
j_gene: TRBJ1-2
abundance: few
v_gene: TRBV10-3
CDR3aa: CAVSGDPYGYTF
CDR3nt: TGTGCCGTCTCAGGGGACCCCTATGGCTACACCTTC

d_gene: NA
j_gene: TRBJ2-6
abundance: few
v_gene: TRBV5-5
CDR3aa: CASSFSGAGANVLTF
CDR3nt: TGTGCCAGCAGCTTCTCAGGAGCTGGGGCCAACGTCCTGACTTTC

d_gene: TRBD1
j_gene: TRBJ2-1
abundance: once
v_gene: TRBV7-3
CDR3aa: CASSSGQYNELFF
CDR3nt: TGTGCCAGCAGCTCGGGACAGTACAATGAGCTGTTCTTC

d_gene: NA
j_gene: TRBJ1-1
abundance: few
v_gene: TRBV5-1
CDR3aa: CASSLGDKKNEAFF
CDR3nt: TGCGCCAGCAGCTTGGGGGACAAGAAGAATGAAGCTTTCTTT

d_gene: NA
j_gene: TRBJ2-1
abundance: many
v_gene: TRBV10-3
CDR3aa: CAISEVGEQFF
CDR3nt: TGTGCCATCAGTGAGGTAGGGGAGCAGTTCTTC

d_gene: TRBD1
j_gene: TRBJ1-2
abundance: NA
v_gene: TRBV20-1
CDR3aa: CSAPGGGRSGYTF
CDR3nt: TGCAGTGCTCCAGGGGGGGGGAGGAGTGGCTACACCTTC

d_gene: NA
j_gene: TRBJ1-1
abundance: NA
v_gene: TRBV29-1
CDR3aa: CSVDLTPHGGTEAFF
CDR3nt: TGCAGCGTTGACCTCACGCCACATGGGGGCACTGAAGCTTTCTTT

d_gene: NA
j_gene: TRBJ1-1
abundance: NA
v_gene: TRBV29-1
CDR3aa: CSVSIWNTEAFF
CDR3nt: TGCAGCGTCTCGATATGGAACACTGAAGCTTTCTTT

d_gene: NA
j_gene: TRBJ1-2
abundance: NA
v_gene: TRBV27
CDR3aa: CASSPRQARMPGGYTF
CDR3nt: TGTGCCAGCAGTCCAAGACAGGCCCGCATGCCGGGGGGCTACACCTTC

d_gene: NA
j_gene: TRBJ2-1
abundance: many
v_gene: TRBV12-3/TRBV12-4
CDR3aa: CASSFPRSSYNEQFF
CDR3nt: TGTGCCAGCAGTTTCCCGCGGAGCTCCTACAATGAGCAGTTCTTC

d_gene: NA
j_gene: TRBJ2-5
abundance: NA
v_gene: TRBV7-2
CDR3aa: CASSPIRTEATQYF
CDR3nt: TGTGCCAGCAGCCCTATTCGGACCGAGGCGACCCAGTACTTC

d_gene: NA
j_gene: TRBJ2-3
abundance: NA
v_gene: TRBV12-3/TRBV12-4
CDR3aa: CASSLERLQTDTQYF
CDR3nt: TGTGCCAGCAGTTTAGAGAGACTACAAACAGATACGCAGTATTTT

d_gene: TRBD2
j_gene: TRBJ2-1
abundance: NA
v_gene: TRBV20-1
CDR3aa: CSASGLAGVGEQFF
CDR3nt: TGCAGTGCTAGTGGGCTAGCGGGAGTTGGTGAGCAGTTCTTC

d_gene: TRBD1
j_gene: TRBJ1-2
abundance: few
v_gene: TRBV9
CDR3aa: CASSVEGTGGRGYTF
CDR3nt: TGTGCCAGCAGCGTAGAAGGGACAGGGGGGAGAGGCTACACCTTC

d_gene: NA
j_gene: TRBJ2-7
abundance: many
v_gene: TRBV7-2
CDR3aa: CASSYFLRLTQPYEQYF
CDR3nt: TGTGCCAGCAGTTATTTTCTGAGGCTAACCCAACCCTACGAGCAGTACTTC